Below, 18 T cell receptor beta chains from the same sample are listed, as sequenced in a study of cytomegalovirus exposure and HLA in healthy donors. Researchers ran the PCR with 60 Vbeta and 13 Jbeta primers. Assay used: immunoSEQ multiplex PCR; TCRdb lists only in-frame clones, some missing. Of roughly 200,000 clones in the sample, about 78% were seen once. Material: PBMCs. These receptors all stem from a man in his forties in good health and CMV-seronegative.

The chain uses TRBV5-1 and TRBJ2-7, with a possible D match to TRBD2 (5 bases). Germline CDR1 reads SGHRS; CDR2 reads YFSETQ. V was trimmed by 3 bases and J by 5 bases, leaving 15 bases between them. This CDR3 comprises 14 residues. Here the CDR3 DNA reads TGCGCCAGCAGCTCCGGGATCTCAATGGACGAGCAGTACTTC. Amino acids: CASSSGISMDEQYF. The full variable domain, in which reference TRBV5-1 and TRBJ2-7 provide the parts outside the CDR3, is KAGVTQTPRYLIKTRGQQVTLSCSPISGHRSVSWYQQTPGQGLQFLFEYFSETQRNKGNFPGRFSGRQFSNSRSEMNVSTLELGDSALYLCASSSGISMDEQYFGPGTRLTVT.

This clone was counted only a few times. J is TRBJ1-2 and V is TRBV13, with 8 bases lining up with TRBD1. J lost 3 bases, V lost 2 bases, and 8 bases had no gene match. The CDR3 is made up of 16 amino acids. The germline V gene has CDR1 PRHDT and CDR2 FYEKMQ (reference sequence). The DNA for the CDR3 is TGTGCCAGCAGCTTAACTCGGACAGGGAAGGACTATGGCTACACCTTC. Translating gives CASSLTRTGKDYGYTF.

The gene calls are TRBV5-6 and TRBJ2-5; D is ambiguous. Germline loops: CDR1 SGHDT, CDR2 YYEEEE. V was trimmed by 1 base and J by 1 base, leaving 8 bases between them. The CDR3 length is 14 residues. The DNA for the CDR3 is TGTGCCAGCAGCTTGCGGCTAGTCCAAGAGACCCAGTACTTC. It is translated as CASSLRLVQETQYF.

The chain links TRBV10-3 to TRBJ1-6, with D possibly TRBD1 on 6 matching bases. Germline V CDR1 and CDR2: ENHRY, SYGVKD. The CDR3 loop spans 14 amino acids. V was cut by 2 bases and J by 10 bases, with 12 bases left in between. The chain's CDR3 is CAISENEDRSPLHF. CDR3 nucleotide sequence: TGTGCCATCAGTGAGAACGAGGACAGATCACCCCTCCACTTT.

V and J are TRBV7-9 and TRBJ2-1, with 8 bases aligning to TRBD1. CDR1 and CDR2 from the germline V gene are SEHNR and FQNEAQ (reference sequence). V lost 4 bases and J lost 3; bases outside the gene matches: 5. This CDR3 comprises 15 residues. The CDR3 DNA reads TGTGCCAGCAGCTCCGGGACAGGCGGCTACAATGAGCAGTTCTTC. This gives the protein CASSSGTGGYNEQFF.

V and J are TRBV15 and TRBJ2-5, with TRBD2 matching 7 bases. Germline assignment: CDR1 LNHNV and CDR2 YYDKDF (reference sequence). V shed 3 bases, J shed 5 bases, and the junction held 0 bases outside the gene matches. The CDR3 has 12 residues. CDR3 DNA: TGTGCCACCAGCAGGGGAGGGGAGACCCAGTACTTC. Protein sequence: CATSRGGETQYF. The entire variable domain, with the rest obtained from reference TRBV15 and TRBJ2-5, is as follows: DAMVIQNPRYQVTQFGKPVTLSCSQTLNHNVMYWYQQKSSQAPKLLFHYYDKDFNNEADTPDNFQSRRPNTSFCFLDIRSPGLGDTAMYLCATSRGGETQYFGPGTRLLVL.

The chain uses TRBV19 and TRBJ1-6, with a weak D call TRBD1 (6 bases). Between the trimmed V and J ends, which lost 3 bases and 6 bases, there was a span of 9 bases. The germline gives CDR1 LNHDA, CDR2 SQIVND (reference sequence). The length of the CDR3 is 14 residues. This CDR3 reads CASSMDSFNSPLHF. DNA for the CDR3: TGTGCCAGTAGTATGGACAGTTTTAATTCACCCCTCCACTTT.

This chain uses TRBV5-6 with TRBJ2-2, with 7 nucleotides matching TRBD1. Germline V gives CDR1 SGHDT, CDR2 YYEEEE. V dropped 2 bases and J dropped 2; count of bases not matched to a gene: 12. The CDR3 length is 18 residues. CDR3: CASSLLRQGVRNTGELFF. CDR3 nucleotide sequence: TGTGCCAGCAGCTTACTCCGCCAGGGGGTAAGAAACACCGGGGAGCTGTTTTTT.

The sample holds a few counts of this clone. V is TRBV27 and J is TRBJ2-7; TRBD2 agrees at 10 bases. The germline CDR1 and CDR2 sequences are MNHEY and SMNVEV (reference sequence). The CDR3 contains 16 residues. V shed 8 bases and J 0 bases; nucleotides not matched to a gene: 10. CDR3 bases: TGTGCCAGCCTCAAGCGGGGGGGCCTCAGCTCCTACGAGCAGTACTTC. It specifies CASLKRGGLSSYEQYF.

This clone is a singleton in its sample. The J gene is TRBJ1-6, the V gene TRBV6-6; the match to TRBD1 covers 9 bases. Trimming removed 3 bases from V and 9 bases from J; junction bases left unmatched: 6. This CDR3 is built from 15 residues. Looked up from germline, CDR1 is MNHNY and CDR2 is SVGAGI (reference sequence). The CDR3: CASSYVGTGSSPLHF. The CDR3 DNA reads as TGTGCCAGCAGTTATGTCGGGACAGGGTCTTCACCCCTCCACTTT.

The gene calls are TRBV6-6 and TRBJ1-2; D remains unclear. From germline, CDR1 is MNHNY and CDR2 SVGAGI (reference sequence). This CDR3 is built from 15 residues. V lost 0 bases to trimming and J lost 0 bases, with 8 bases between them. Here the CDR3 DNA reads TGTGCCAGCAGTTACTCTGGGAGAGCTAACTATGGCTACACCTTC. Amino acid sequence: CASSYSGRANYGYTF.

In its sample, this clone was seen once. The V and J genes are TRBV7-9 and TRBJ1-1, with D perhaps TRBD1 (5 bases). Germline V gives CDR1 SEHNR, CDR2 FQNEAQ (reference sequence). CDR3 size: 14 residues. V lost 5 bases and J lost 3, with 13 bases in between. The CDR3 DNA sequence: TGTGCCAGCAGCCTACACCAGGGCGACACTGAAGCTTTCTTT. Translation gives CASSLHQGDTEAFF.

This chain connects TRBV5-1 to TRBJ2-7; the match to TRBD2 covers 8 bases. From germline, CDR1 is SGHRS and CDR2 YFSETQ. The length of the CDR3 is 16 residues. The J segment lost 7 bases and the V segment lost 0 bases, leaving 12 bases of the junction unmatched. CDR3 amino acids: CASSLGGIAGSEEQYF. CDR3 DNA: TGCGCCAGCAGCTTGGGGGGAATAGCGGGGAGTGAAGAGCAGTACTTC.

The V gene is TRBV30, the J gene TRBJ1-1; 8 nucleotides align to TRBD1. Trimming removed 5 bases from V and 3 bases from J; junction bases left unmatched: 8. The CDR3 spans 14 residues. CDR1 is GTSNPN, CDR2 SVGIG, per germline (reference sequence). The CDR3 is CAWGRRTGHTEAFF. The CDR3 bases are TGTGCCTGGGGTAGACGGACAGGGCACACTGAAGCTTTCTTT.

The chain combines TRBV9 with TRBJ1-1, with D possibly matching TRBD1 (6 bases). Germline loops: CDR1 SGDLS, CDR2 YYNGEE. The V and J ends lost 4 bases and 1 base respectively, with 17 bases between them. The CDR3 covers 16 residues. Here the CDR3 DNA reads TGTGCCAGCAGCACGAATTACCAAGGGGGGAACACTGAAGCTTTCTTT. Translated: CASSTNYQGGNTEAFF.

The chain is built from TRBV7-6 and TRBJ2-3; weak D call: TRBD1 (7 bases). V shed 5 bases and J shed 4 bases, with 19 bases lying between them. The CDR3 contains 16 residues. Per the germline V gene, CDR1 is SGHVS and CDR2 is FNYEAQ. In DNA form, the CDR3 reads TGTGCCAGCAGCCCCCCCGCAGGGGGGCATGCAGATACGCAGTATTTT. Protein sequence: CASSPPAGGHADTQYF.

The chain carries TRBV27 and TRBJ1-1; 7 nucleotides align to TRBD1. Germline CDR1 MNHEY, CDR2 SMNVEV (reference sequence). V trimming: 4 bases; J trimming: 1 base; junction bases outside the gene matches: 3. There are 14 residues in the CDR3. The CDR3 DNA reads TGTGCCAGCAGTTCCAGACAGGGGAACACTGAAGCTTTCTTT. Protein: CASSSRQGNTEAFF.

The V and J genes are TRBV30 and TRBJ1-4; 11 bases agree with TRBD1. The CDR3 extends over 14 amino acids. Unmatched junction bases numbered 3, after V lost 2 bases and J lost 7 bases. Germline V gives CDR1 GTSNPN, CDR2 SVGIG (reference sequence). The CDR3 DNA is TGTGCCTGGAGTTCCGGGACAGGGGGTGAAAAACTGTTTTTT. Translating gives CAWSSGTGGEKLFF.